The T cell receptor (beta chain) described here comes from a study of regulatory T cells in long-lasting Graves disease. Study-wide results and limits: The small sample size may have reduced accuracy. New patients shared fewer public clonotypes (approximately 1,000) than persistent patients did (roughly 2,700). Persistent disease preferred TRBV28, TRBJ1-2 and TRBJ2-5.

At least ten counts were recorded for this clonotype. The target antigen is unknown. This CDR3 spans 14 amino acids. Per germline, CDR1 MNHNS and CDR2 SASEGT. V was cut by 2 bases and J by 2 bases, with 9 bases left in between. The time point here: persistent/refractory GD, antithyroid drugs over 5 years with positive TRAb. Construction of the TCR library relied on RNA isolated from PBMCs. TCR beta libraries were built with iRepertoire HTBI primers and Arm-PCR of CDR3 regions. Using its own MiXCR run on the multiplex PCR reads, TCRdb lists one record per CDR3 protein. This table has 650,000 to 700,000 distinct CDR3 sequences, about 32% appearing once.

The TCR was taken from a female donor with Graves disease. The chain has TRBV6-1 and TRBJ1-1; the D is unclear. Material: peripheral blood mononuclear cells (PBMCs), obtained when the disease was refractory, from a patient treated with antithyroid drugs. The CDR3 DNA sequence: TGTGCCAGCAGTGAATGGGCAACTAACACTGAAGCTTTCTTT. It is translated as CASSEWATNTEAFF.